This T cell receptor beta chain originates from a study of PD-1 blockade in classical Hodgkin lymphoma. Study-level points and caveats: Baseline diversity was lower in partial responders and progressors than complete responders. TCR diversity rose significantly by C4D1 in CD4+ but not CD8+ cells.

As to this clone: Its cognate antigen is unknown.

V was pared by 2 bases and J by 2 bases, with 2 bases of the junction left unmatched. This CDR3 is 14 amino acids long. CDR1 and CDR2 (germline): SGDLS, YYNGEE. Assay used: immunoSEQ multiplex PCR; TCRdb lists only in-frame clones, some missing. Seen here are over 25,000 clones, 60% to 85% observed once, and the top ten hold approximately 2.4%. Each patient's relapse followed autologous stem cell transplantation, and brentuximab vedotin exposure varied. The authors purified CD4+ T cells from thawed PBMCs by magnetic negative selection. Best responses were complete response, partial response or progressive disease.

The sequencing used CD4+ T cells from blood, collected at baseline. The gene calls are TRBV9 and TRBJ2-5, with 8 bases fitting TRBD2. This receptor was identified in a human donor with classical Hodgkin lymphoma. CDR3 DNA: TGTGCCAGCAGCGTGACTAGCGATCAAGAGACCCAGTACTTC. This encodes CASSVTSDQETQYF.